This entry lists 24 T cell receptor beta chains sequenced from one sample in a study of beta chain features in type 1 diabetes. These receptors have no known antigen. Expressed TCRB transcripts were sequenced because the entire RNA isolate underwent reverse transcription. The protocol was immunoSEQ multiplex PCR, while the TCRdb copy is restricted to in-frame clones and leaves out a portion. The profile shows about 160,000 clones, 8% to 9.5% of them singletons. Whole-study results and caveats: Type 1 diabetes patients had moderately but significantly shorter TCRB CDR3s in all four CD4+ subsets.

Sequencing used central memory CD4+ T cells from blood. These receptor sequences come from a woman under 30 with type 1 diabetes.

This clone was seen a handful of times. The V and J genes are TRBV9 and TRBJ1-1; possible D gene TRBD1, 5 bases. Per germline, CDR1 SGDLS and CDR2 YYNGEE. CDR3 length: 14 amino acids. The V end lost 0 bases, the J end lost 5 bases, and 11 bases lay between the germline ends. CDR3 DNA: TGTGCCAGCAGCGTAGGTATGGGGGGGACTGAAGCTTTCTTT. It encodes CASSVGMGGTEAFF.

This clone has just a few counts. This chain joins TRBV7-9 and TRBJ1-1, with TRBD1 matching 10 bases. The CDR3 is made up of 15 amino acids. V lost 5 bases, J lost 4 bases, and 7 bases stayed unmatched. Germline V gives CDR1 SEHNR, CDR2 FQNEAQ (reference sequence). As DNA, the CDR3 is TGTGCCAGCAGCGCCCAGACAGGGGGCTTCACTGAAGCTTTCTTT. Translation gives CASSAQTGGFTEAFF.

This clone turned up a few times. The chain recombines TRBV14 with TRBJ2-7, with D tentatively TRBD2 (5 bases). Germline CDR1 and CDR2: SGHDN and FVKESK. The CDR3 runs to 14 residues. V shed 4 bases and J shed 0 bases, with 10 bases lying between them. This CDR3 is CASSLTGSSYEQYF. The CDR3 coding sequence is TGTGCCAGCAGCCTCACTGGGAGCTCCTACGAGCAGTACTTC.

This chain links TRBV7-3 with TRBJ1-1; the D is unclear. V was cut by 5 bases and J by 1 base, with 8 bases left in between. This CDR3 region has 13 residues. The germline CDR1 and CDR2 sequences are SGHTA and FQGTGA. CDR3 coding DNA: TGTGCCAGCAGCGTCACAGCGAACACTGAAGCTTTCTTT. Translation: CASSVTANTEAFF.

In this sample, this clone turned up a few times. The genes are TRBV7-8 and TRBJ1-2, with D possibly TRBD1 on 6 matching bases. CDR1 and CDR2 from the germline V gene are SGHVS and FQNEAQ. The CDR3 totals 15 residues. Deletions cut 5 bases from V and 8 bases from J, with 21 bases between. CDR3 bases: TGTGCCAGCAGCCCAGACAGGCTACTTCGTCAGGGCTACACCTTC. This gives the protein CASSPDRLLRQGYTF. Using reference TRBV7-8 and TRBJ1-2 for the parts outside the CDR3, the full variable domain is GAGVSQSPRYKVAKRGQDVALRCDPISGHVSLFWYQQALGQGPEFLTYFQNEAQLDKSGLPSDRFFAERPEGSVSTLKIQRTQQEDSAVYLCASSPDRLLRQGYTFGSGTRLTVV.

The CDR3 bases are TGTGCCAGCAGTTTCCAAGTCCCCGGCGGGACCCAGTACTTC. It is translated as CASSFQVPGGTQYF. The chain carries TRBV6-6 and TRBJ2-5; no reliable D call. The CDR3 extends over 14 amino acids. The germline V gene has CDR1 MNHNY and CDR2 SVGAGI (reference sequence). Trimming removed 4 bases from V and 7 bases from J, with 16 bases in between.

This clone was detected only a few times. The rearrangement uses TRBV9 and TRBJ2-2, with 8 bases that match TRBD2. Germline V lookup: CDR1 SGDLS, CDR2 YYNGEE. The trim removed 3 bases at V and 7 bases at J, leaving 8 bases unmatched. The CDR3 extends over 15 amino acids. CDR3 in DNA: TGTGCCAGCAGCGAGAGCGGGAGAGTGGTCGGGGAGCTGTTTTTT. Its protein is CASSESGRVVGELFF.

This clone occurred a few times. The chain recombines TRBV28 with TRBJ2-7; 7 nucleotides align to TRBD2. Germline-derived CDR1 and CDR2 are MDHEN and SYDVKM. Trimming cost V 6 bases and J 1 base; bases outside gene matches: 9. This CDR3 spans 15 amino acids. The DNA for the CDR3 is TGTGCCAGCAGGCTCGGGGAGGGCAGATCCTACGAGCAGTACTTC. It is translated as CASRLGEGRSYEQYF.

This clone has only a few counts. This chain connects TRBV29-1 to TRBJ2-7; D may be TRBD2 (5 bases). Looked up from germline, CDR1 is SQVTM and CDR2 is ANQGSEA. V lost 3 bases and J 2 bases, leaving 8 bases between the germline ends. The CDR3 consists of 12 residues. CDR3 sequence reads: CSVDRGTYEQYF. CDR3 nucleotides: TGCAGCGTTGATCGGGGAACCTACGAGCAGTACTTC.

The CDR3 DNA reads TGTGCCTGGCCCCGGGACAGGAAATTTGCAAAACTGTTTTTT. This gives the protein CAWPRDRKFAKLFF. The rearrangement joins TRBV30 to TRBJ1-4, with TRBD1 matching 8 bases. V trimming: 5 bases; J trimming: 10 bases; junction bases outside the gene matches: 12. The CDR3 sequence is 14 residues long. Germline V gene data show CDR1 as GTSNPN and CDR2 as SVGIG (reference sequence).

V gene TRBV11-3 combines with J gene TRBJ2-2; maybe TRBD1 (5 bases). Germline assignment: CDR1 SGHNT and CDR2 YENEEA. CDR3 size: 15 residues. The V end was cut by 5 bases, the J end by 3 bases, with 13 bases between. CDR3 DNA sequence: TGTGCCAGCAGCGTTCACCGCAGGGACACCGGGGAGCTGTTTTTT. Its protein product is CASSVHRRDTGELFF.

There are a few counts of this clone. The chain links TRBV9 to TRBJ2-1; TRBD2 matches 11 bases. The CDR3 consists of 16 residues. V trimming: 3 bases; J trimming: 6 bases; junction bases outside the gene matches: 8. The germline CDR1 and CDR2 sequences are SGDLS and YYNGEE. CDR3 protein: CASSAFSGRAPNEQFF. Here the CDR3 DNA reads TGTGCCAGCAGCGCTTTTAGCGGGAGGGCCCCCAATGAGCAGTTCTTC.

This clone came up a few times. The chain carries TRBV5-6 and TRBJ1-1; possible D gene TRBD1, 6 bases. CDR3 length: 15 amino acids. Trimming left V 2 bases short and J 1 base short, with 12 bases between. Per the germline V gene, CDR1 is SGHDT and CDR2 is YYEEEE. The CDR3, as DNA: TGTGCCAGCAGCTTAGCAGGGGCGGGGAACACTGAAGCTTTCTTT. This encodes CASSLAGAGNTEAFF.

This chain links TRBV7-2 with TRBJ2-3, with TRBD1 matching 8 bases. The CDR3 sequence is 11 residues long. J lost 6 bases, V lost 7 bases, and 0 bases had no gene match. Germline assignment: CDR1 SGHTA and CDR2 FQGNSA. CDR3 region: CASTGGDTQYF. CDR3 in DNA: TGTGCCAGCACAGGGGGCGATACGCAGTATTTT.

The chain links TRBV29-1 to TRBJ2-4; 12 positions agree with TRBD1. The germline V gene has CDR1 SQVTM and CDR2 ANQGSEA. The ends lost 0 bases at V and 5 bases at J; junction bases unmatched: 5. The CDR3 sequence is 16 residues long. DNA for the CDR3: TGCAGCGTTGAAGATCGGGACAGGGGGCGGGAAAACATTCAGTACTTC. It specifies CSVEDRDRGRENIQYF.

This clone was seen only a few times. Written as DNA, the CDR3 is TGTGCCTGGAGCGACAGGGGGCCCAGGCAGCATTTT. This sequence encodes CAWSDRGPRQHF. This chain uses TRBV30 with TRBJ1-5; TRBD1 matches at 10 bases. Looked up from germline, CDR1 is GTSNPN and CDR2 is SVGIG (reference sequence). V lost 3 bases to trimming and J lost 13 bases; unmatched junction nucleotides: 6. This CDR3 comprises 12 residues.

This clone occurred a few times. The CDR3 bases are TGTGCCAGCAGCCAAGGACTAGCGGGAGGCCCCCGCACAGATACGCAGTATTTT. Its protein is CASSQGLAGGPRTDTQYF. The V and J genes are TRBV7-9 and TRBJ2-3; 14 bases are shared with TRBD2. CDR1 and CDR2 from the germline V gene are SEHNR and FQNEAQ (reference sequence). Trimming at V came to 5 bases and at J to 1 base, leaving 8 bases not matched to a gene. The length of the CDR3 is 18 residues.

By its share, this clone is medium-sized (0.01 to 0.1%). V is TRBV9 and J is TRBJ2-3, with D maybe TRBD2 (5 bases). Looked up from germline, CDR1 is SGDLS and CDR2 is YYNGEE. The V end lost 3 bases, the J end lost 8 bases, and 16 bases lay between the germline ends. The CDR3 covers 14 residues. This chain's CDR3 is CASSERTDIGTQYF. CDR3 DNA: TGTGCCAGCAGCGAGAGGACTGACATCGGTACGCAGTATTTT.

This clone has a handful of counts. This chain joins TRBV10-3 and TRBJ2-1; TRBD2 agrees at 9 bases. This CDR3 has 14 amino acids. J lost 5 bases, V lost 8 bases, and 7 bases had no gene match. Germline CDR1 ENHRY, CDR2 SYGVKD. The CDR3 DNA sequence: TGTGCCATCGCGACGACTAGCGGAGACAATGAGCAGTTCTTC. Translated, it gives CAIATTSGDNEQFF.

CDR3 in DNA: TGCGCCAGCAGCCAAGACGGGAGGCCTACAGATACGCAGTATTTT. Translating it yields CASSQDGRPTDTQYF. The chain carries TRBV4-3 and TRBJ2-3, with 7 positions matching TRBD2. CDR1 and CDR2 from the germline V gene are LGHNA and YSLEER. Trimming took 0 bases from V and 3 from J; bases not matched to a gene: 3. CDR3 length equals 15 residues.

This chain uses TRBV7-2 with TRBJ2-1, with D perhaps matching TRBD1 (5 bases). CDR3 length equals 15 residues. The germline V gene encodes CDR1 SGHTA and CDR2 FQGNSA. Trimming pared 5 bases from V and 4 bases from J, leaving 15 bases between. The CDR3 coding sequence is TGTGCCAGCAGCGCTACAGGTTCTCGTTACAATGAGCAGTTCTTC. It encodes CASSATGSRYNEQFF.

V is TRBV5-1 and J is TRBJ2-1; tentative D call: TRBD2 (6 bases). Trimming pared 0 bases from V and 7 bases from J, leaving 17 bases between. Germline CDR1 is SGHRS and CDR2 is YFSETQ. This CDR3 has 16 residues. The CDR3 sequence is CASSLAFGREENEQFF. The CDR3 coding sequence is TGCGCCAGCAGCTTGGCCTTCGGGAGAGAAGAAAATGAGCAGTTCTTC. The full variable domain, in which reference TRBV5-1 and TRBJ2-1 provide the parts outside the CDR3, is KAGVTQTPRYLIKTRGQQVTLSCSPISGHRSVSWYQQTPGQGLQFLFEYFSETQRNKGNFPGRFSGRQFSNSRSEMNVSTLELGDSALYLCASSLAFGREENEQFFGPGTRLTVL.

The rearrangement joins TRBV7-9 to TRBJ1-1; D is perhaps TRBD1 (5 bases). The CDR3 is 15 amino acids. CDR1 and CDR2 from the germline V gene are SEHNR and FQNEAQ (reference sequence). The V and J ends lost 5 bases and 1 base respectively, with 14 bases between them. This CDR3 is CASSPRGGTNTEAFF. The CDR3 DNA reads TGTGCCAGCAGCCCACGGGGAGGGACGAACACTGAAGCTTTCTTT.

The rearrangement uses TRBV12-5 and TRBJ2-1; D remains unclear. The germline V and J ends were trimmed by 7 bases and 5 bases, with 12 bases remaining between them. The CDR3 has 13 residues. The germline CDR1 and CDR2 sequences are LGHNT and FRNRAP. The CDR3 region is CASVRLDDNEQFF. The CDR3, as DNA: TGTGCTAGTGTCCGACTGGATGACAATGAGCAGTTCTTC.